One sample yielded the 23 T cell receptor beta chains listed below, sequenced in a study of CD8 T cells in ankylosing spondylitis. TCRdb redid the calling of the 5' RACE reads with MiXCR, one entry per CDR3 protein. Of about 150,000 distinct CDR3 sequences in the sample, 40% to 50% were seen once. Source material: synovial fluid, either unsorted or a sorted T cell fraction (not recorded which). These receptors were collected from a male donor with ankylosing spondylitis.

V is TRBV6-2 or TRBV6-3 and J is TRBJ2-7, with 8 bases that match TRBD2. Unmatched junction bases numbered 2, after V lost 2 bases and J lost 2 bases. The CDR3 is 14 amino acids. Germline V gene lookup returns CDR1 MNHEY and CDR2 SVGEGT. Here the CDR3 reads CASSYNGRAYEQYF. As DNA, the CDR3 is TGTGCCAGCAGTTACAACGGGAGGGCCTACGAGCAGTACTTC.

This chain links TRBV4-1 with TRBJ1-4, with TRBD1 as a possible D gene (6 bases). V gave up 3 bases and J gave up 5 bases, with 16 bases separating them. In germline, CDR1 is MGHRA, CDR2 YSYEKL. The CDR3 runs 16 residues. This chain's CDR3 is CASSQLWFQGNEKLFF. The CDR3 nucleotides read TGCGCCAGCAGCCAGCTCTGGTTCCAGGGGAATGAAAAACTGTTTTTT.

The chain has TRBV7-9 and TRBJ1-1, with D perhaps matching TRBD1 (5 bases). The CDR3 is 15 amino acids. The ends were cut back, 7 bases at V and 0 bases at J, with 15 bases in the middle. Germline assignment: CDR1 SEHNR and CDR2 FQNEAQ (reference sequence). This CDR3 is CASIPVSGLNTEAFF. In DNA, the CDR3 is TGTGCCAGCATCCCCGTTTCAGGGTTGAACACTGAAGCTTTCTTT.

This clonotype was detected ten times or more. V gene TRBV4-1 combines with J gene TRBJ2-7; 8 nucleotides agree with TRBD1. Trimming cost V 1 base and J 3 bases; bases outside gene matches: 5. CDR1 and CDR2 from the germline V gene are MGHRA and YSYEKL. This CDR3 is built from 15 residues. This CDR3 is CASSQAWDRSYEQYF. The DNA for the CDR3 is TGCGCCAGCAGCCAAGCCTGGGACAGGAGCTACGAGCAGTACTTC.

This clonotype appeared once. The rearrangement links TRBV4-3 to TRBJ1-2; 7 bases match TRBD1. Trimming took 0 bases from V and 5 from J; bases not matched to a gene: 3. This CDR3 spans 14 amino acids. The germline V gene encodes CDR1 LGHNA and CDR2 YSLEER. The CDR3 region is CASSQDVTGYGYTF. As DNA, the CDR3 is TGCGCCAGCAGCCAAGACGTGACAGGGTATGGCTACACCTTC.

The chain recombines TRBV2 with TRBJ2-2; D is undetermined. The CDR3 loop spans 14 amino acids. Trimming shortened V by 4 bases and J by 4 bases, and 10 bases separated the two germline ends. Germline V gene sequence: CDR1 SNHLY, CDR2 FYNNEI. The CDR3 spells CASSGLIGTGELFF. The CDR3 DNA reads TGTGCCAGCAGTGGTTTAATAGGCACCGGGGAGCTGTTTTTT.

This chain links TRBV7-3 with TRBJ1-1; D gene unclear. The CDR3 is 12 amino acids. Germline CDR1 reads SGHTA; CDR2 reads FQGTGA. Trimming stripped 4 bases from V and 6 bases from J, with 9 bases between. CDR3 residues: CASSSGVAEAFF. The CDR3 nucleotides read TGTGCCAGCAGCTCCGGTGTGGCTGAAGCTTTCTTT.

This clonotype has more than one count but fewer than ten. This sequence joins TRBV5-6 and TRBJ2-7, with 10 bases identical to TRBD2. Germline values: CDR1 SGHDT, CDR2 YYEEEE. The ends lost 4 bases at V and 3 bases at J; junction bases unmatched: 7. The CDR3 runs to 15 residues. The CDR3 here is CASSPGLAVIYEQYF. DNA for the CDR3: TGTGCCAGCAGCCCCGGACTAGCGGTTATCTACGAGCAGTACTTC. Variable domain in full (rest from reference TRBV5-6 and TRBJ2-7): DAGVTQSPTHLIKTRGQQVTLRCSPKSGHDTVSWYQQALGQGPQFIFQYYEEEERQRGNFPDRFSGHQFPNYSSELNVNALLLGDSALYLCASSPGLAVIYEQYFGPGTRLTVT.

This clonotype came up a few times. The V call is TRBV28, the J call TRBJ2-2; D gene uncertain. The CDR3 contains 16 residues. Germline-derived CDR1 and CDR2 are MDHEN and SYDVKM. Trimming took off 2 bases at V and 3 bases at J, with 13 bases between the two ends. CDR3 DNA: TGTGCCAGCAGTTTAATAAGCACTCCCGACACCGGGGAGCTGTTTTTT. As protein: CASSLISTPDTGELFF.

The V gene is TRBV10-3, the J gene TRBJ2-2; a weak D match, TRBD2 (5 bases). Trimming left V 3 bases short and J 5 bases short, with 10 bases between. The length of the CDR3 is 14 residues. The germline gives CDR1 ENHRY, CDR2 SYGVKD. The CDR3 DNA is TGTGCCATCAGTGACCGGGATGAAACCGGGGAGCTGTTTTTT. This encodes CAISDRDETGELFF.

CDR3 nucleotides: TGTGCCAGCAGCCTCTGGACAGGAATTTCCACAGATACGCAGTATTTT. The encoded protein is CASSLWTGISTDTQYF. This chain joins TRBV7-2 and TRBJ2-3, with 7 positions matching TRBD1. CDR1 is SGHTA and CDR2 is FQGNSA in the germline V gene. The length of the CDR3 is 16 residues. J gave up 2 bases and V 5 bases, and 10 bases lay outside the gene matches.

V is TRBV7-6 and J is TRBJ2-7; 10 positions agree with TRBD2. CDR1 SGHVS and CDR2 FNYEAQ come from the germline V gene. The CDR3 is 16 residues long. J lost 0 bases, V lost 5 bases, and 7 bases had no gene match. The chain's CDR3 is CASSPSTSGISYEQYF. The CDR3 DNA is TGTGCCAGCAGCCCCTCAACTAGCGGGATCTCCTACGAGCAGTACTTC.

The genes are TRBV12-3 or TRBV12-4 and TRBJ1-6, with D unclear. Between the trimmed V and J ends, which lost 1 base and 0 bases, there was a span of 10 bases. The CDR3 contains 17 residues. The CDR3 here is CASSLGRVSSYNSPLHF. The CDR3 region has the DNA TGTGCCAGCAGTTTAGGGAGGGTGAGCTCCTATAATTCACCCCTCCACTTT.

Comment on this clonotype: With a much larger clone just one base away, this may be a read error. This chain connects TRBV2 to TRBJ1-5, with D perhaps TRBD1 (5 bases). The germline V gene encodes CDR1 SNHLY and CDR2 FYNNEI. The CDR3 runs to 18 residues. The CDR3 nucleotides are TGTACCAGCAGCCATAGCGGGGACCGGAGCCTTAGCAATCAGCCCCAGCATTTT. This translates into CTSSHSGDRSLSNQPQHF. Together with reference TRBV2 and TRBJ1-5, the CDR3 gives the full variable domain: EPEVTQTPSHQVTQMGQEVILRCVPISNHLYFYWYRQILGQKVEFLVSFYNNEISEKSEIFDDQFSVERPDGSNFTLKIRSTKLEDSAMYFCTSSHSGDRSLSNQPQHFGDGTRLSIL.

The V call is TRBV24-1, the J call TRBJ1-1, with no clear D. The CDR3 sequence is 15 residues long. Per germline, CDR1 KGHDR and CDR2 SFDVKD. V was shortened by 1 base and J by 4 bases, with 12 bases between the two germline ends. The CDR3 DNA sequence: TGTGCCACCAGTGATTTAGTGGGGATAGGCACTGAAGCTTTCTTT. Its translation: CATSDLVGIGTEAFF.

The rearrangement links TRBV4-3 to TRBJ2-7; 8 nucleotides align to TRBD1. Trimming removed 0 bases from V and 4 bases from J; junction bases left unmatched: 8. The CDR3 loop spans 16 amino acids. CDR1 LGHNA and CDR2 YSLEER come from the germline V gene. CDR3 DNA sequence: TGCGCCAGCAGCCAAGATAGGCGACAGGGGTTATACGAGCAGTACTTC. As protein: CASSQDRRQGLYEQYF.

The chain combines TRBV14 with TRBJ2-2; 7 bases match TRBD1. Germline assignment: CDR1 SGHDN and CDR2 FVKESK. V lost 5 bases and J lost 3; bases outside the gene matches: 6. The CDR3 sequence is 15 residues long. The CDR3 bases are TGTGCCAGCAGCTACCGGGACAGATACACCGGGGAGCTGTTTTTT. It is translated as CASSYRDRYTGELFF.

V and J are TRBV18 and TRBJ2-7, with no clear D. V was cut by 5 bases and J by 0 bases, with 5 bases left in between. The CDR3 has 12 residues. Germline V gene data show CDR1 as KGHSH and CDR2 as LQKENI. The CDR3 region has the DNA TGTGCCAGCTCATCGATCTCCTACGAGCAGTACTTC. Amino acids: CASSSISYEQYF.

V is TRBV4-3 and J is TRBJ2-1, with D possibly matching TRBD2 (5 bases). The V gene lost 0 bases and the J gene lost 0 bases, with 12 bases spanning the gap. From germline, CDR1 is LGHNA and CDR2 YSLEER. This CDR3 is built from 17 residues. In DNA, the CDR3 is TGCGCCAGCAGCCAAGATGAAGCGGTTAGCTCCTACAATGAGCAGTTCTTC. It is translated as CASSQDEAVSSYNEQFF.

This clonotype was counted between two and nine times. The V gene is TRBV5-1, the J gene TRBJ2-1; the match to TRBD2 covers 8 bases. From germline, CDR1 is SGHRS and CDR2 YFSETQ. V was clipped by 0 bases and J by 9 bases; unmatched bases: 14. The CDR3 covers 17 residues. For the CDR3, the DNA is TGCGCCAGCAGCTTGGAGGGATTTAGCGGGGTGAATGGTGAGCAGTTCTTC. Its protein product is CASSLEGFSGVNGEQFF. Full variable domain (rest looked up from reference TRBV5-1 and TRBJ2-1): KAGVTQTPRYLIKTRGQQVTLSCSPISGHRSVSWYQQTPGQGLQFLFEYFSETQRNKGNFPGRFSGRQFSNSRSEMNVSTLELGDSALYLCASSLEGFSGVNGEQFFGPGTRLTVL.

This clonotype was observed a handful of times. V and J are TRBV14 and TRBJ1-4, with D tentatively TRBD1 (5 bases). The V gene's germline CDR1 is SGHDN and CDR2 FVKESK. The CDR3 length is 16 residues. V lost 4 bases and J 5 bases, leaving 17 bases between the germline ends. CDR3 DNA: TGTGCCAGCAGCCTCTTCCCGGGGCGGGGGAATGAAAAACTGTTTTTT. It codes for CASSLFPGRGNEKLFF.

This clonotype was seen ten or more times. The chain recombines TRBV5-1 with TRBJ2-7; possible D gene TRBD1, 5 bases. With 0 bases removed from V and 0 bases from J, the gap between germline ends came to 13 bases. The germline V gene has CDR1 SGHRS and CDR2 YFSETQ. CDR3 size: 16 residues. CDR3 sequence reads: CASSLEGSTLSYEQYF. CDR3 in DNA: TGCGCCAGCAGCTTGGAGGGGTCAACCCTCTCCTACGAGCAGTACTTC.

CDR3 coding DNA: TGTGCCAGCAGTGAAACTAACAGGGGGTCCTACGAGCAGTACTTC. Protein sequence: CASSETNRGSYEQYF. The chain recombines TRBV25-1 with TRBJ2-7, with TRBD1 matching 8 bases. Germline V CDR1 and CDR2: MGHDK, SYGVNS. This CDR3 region has 15 residues. V gave up 2 bases and J gave up 1 base; unmatched junction bases: 4.